This T cell receptor (beta chain) was profiled in a study of spatial heterogeneity in lung cancer. Study information: Consistent detection of more beta-chain than alpha-chain sequences was observed.

This CDR3 comprises 14 residues. J lost 6 bases, V lost 1 base, and 3 bases had no gene match. Per the germline V gene, CDR1 is SQVTM and CDR2 is ANQGSEA. Each CDR3 protein gets one entry after TCRdb re-called the 5' RACE reads with MiXCR. The profile shows about 120,000 distinct CDR3 sequences, 9% to 15% of them singletons. Sample time point: blood at routine non-recurrence follow-up after resection. Unsorted tumor, nontumor lung tissue or cryopreserved PBMC supplied the whole RNA. This clonotype came up many times. This clonotype originated in a male donor with early-stage non-small cell lung cancer. The source material was PBMCs, sampled at follow-up. V is TRBV29-1 and J is TRBJ2-3; 11 bases are shared with TRBD2. The CDR3 DNA sequence: TGCAGCGTTGAAGTAGCGGGGGGGCGGGATACGCAGTATTTT. Translation: CSVEVAGGRDTQYF.